A selection of T cell receptor beta chains follows, all from one sample in a study of control samples from healthy donors and cancer patients. Assay: immunoSEQ multiplex PCR; the TCRdb copy retains only in-frame clones and omits some. This table holds 130,000 or so clones, about 83% found once. Sequencing used blood. The source is a man aged 25 to 40 in good health. Each CDR3 is given with its conserved first and last residue. Each record gives: J gene, V gene, D gene, clone size, CDR3 protein, CDR3 DNA. D genes are given only for firm matches. Only some rows state a clone size, as once, few, many or a class for expanded clones.

TRBJ1-1 | TRBV10-3 | . | . | CATWDGYTEAFF | TGTGCCACATGGGACGGCTACACTGAAGCTTTCTTT
TRBJ2-7 | TRBV10-1 | . | . | CASSEQRTTYEQYF | TGCGCCAGCAGTGAACAGCGAACCACCTACGAGCAGTACTTC
TRBJ2-2 | TRBV27 | . | few | CASSLGNRQNTGELFF | TGTGCCAGCAGTTTGGGTAATAGACAGAACACCGGGGAGCTGTTTTTT
TRBJ1-5 | TRBV6-4 | . | . | CASSANGNQPQHF | TGTGCCAGCAGTGCCAACGGGAATCAGCCCCAGCATTTT
TRBJ1-1 | TRBV30 | TRBD1 | . | CAWDRGEAFF | TGTGCCTGGGACAGGGGTGAAGCTTTCTTT
TRBJ1-1 | TRBV12-3/TRBV12-4 | . | . | CASSRGYTEAFF | TGTGCCAGCAGTAGGGGGTACACTGAAGCTTTCTTT
TRBJ1-1 | TRBV9 | . | once | CASSVGAPGRKNTEAFF | TGTGCCAGCAGCGTAGGAGCCCCGGGACGGAAGAACACTGAAGCTTTCTTT
TRBJ1-2 | TRBV30 | TRBD1 | few | CAWGQGYGYTF | TGTGCCTGGGGACAGGGATATGGCTACACCTTC
TRBJ2-5 | TRBV7-2 | . | . | CASSVSLYQETQYF | TGTGCCAGCAGCGTCAGTTTGTACCAAGAGACCCAGTACTTC
TRBJ1-1 | TRBV7-6 | . | . | CASSYDKNTEAFF | TGTGCCAGCAGTTACGACAAGAACACTGAAGCTTTCTTT
TRBJ2-6 | TRBV19 | . | . | CASSIHRISGANVLTF | TGTGCCAGTAGTATACACAGAATCTCTGGGGCCAACGTCCTGACTTTC
TRBJ1-6 | TRBV12-3/TRBV12-4 | . | . | CASSLQINSPLHF | TGTGCCAGCAGTCTACAGATTAATTCACCCCTCCACTTT
TRBJ1-2 | TRBV13 | TRBD1 | . | CASSLGIGQGDGYTF | TGTGCCAGCAGCTTAGGAATTGGACAGGGGGATGGCTACACCTTC
TRBJ2-7 | TRBV5-1 | . | once | CASSLSLSRQDAIYEQYF | TGCGCCAGCAGCTTAAGCCTATCTCGACAGGATGCTATCTACGAGCAGTACTTC
TRBJ2-3 | TRBV6-5 | . | . | CASLGSTDTQYF | TGTGCCAGCTTAGGGAGCACAGATACGCAGTATTTT
TRBJ1-2 | TRBV28 | . | . | CASSWDKSSNYGYTF | TGTGCCAGCAGTTGGGACAAGTCCTCTAACTATGGCTACACCTTC
TRBJ1-1 | TRBV30 | . | . | CAWSTGGRVRNTEAFF | TGTGCCTGGAGCACGGGGGGCCGGGTTAGAAACACTGAAGCTTTCTTT
TRBJ2-7 | TRBV10-3 | . | many | CAIKDSSYEQYF | TGTGCCATCAAGGACTCGTCCTACGAGCAGTACTTC
TRBJ2-2 | TRBV11-3 | . | few | CASSLGEGGELFF | TGTGCCAGCAGCTTAGGAGAGGGCGGGGAGCTGTTTTTT
TRBJ1-4 | TRBV5-1 | . | . | CASSLVGATNEKLFF | TGCGCCAGCAGCTTGGTAGGCGCAACTAATGAAAAACTGTTTTTT
TRBJ2-3 | TRBV28 | TRBD2 | . | CASSPNYSGGVTDTQYF | TGTGCCAGCAGCCCAAACTATAGCGGGGGGGTCACAGATACGCAGTATTTT
TRBJ1-2 | TRBV2 | . | few | CASSEFEFPPYGYTF | TGTGCCAGCAGTGAATTCGAGTTCCCTCCCTATGGCTACACCTTC
TRBJ2-7 | TRBV2 | . | . | CASSEAESYEQYF | TGTGCCAGCAGTGAAGCAGAAAGCTACGAGCAGTACTTC
TRBJ1-5 | TRBV12-3/TRBV12-4 | . | . | CASRSGPDQPQHF | TGTGCCAGCAGGTCGGGGCCTGATCAGCCCCAGCATTTT
TRBJ1-4 | TRBV6-1 | . | . | CASSEGGANEKLFF | TGTGCCAGCAGTGAAGGGGGGGCAAATGAAAAACTGTTTTTT
TRBJ1-1 | TRBV10-3 | TRBD1 | . | CAISDTGAPNTEAFF | TGTGCCATCAGTGATACAGGGGCCCCGAACACTGAAGCTTTCTTT
TRBJ1-2 | TRBV29-1 | . | . | CSVGQNYGYTF | TGCAGCGTTGGGCAGAACTATGGCTACACCTTC
TRBJ1-2 | TRBV20-1 | . | once | CSATDTTSNYGYTF | TGCAGTGCTACTGACACTACTTCTAACTATGGCTACACCTTC
TRBJ1-1 | TRBV19 | . | few | CASRVGKGTEAFF | TGTGCCAGTAGAGTCGGGAAAGGCACTGAAGCTTTCTTT
TRBJ1-2 | TRBV7-9 | TRBD1 | . | CASSLAGTGNYGYTF | TGTGCCAGCAGCTTAGCCGGGACAGGGAACTATGGCTACACCTTC
TRBJ2-5 | TRBV6-4 | . | . | CASSRDTQETQYF | TGTGCCAGCAGCCGGGACACCCAAGAGACCCAGTACTTC
TRBJ1-1 | TRBV29-1 | . | . | CSVEDQSGGGAFF | TGCAGCGTTGAAGATCAATCGGGTGGTGGAGCTTTCTTT
TRBJ2-7 | TRBV5-5 | . | . | CASSLVPQGGYEQYF | TGTGCCAGCAGCTTGGTGCCCCAGGGTGGCTACGAGCAGTACTTC
TRBJ2-5 | TRBV13 | TRBD1 | . | CASSLQGQGFETQYF | TGTGCCAGCAGCTTACAAGGACAGGGGTTCGAGACCCAGTACTTC
TRBJ1-4 | TRBV6-5 | TRBD1 | . | CASSLLQGAGEKLFF | TGTGCCAGCAGTTTACTTCAGGGGGCTGGAGAAAAACTGTTTTTT
TRBJ2-5 | TRBV29-1 | . | . | CSVGERRGETQYF | TGCAGCGTTGGTGAGCGGAGGGGTGAGACCCAGTACTTC
TRBJ1-6 | TRBV15 | . | few | CATSRDNGNSPLHF | TGTGCCACCAGCAGAGATAACGGAAATTCACCCCTCCACTTT
TRBJ1-1 | TRBV2 | . | . | CASSELRKGPRAEAFF | TGTGCCAGCAGTGAATTGAGAAAGGGGCCGAGGGCTGAAGCTTTCTTT
TRBJ2-2 | TRBV3-1/TRBV3-2 | TRBD2 | once | CASSPFGTSGGYVPGELFF | TGTGCCAGCAGCCCCTTCGGGACTAGCGGGGGTTACGTTCCCGGGGAGCTGTTTTTT
TRBJ1-3 | TRBV6-5 | . | . | CASLYSVIFSGNTIYF | TGTGCCAGCCTTTACTCTGTGATCTTCTCTGGAAACACCATATATTTT
TRBJ2-1 | TRBV18 | TRBD1 | . | CASSPPTGGRGEQFF | TGTGCCAGCTCACCGCCGACAGGGGGCCGGGGTGAGCAGTTCTTC
TRBJ1-1 | TRBV5-1 | TRBD1 | . | CASSLVRGQGVNTEAFF | TGCGCCAGCAGCTTGGTTAGAGGACAGGGGGTGAACACTGAAGCTTTCTTT
TRBJ2-5 | TRBV2 | . | . | CASRDWEAGRPWTQYF | TGTGCCAGCAGGGACTGGGAGGCGGGGAGGCCTTGGACCCAGTACTTC
TRBJ1-5 | TRBV5-1 | . | . | CASSLGQLDQPQHF | TGCGCCAGCAGCTTGGGACAGCTTGATCAGCCCCAGCATTTT
TRBJ1-5 | TRBV12-3/TRBV12-4 | . | . | CASSLRSQPQHF | TGTGCCAGCAGTTTAAGGTCCCAGCCCCAGCATTTT
TRBJ2-2 | TRBV30 | . | . | CAWSKQGDGELFF | TGTGCCTGGAGCAAACAGGGTGACGGGGAGCTGTTTTTT
TRBJ2-2 | TRBV18 | TRBD2 | . | CASGPPGLKTGELFF | TGTGCCAGCGGACCTCCGGGACTAAAAACCGGGGAGCTGTTTTTT
TRBJ1-5 | TRBV7-9 | . | . | CASSLNAGGRGNQPQHF | TGTGCCAGCAGCTTAAACGCGGGGGGGCGCGGGAATCAGCCCCAGCATTTT
TRBJ2-2 | TRBV29-1 | TRBD1 | . | CSVPRTGNLGRTGELFF | TGCAGCGTTCCTCGGACAGGGAACCTGGGGCGCACCGGGGAGCTGTTTTTT
TRBJ1-6 | TRBV9 | . | . | CASSVGEGSGTRDNSPLHF | TGTGCCAGCAGCGTAGGCGAAGGGTCAGGGACCCGGGATAATTCACCCCTCCACTTT